This is a list of T cell receptor beta chains from one sample in a study of cytomegalovirus exposure and HLA in healthy donors. Clones were read by immunoSEQ multiplex PCR, and TCRdb kept only the in-frame ones, dropping some. The sample lists approximately 210,000 clones; about 80% were seen once. Sequencing was done on a sample of PBMCs. The source is a man aged 35-49 years in good health and CMV-seropositive. Each CDR3 is given with its conserved first and last residue. The order of the fields is V gene, CDR3 protein.

TRBV9 CASSVELAGTTQYF
TRBV7-7 CASSPSSGRGNEQFF
TRBV9 CASSPGQGGYGYTF
TRBV4-2 CASSRSQGVDEQFF
TRBV5-1 CASSSRLTDTGELFF
TRBV11-3 CASSPSGGTDTQYF
TRBV6-5 CATGVNQPQHF
TRBV5-1 CASSWPSSYNEQFF
TRBV5-1 CASSLYGGTEAFF
TRBV15 CATSRGASGYTDTQYF
TRBV27 CASSLRRVAMNTGELFF
TRBV5-4 CASSSTGADTQYF
TRBV27 CASRARWQSYNEQFF
TRBV11-3 CASSLVAGIYNEQFF
TRBV9 CASSPRGLAGSYEQYF
TRBV30 CAWSVGGAVYEQYF
TRBV5-8 CASSLRGQDGDTQYF
TRBV18 CASSPQEEHNYGYTF
TRBV27 CASSLRDRGAYEQYF
TRBV6-6 CASRTGWETQYF
TRBV6-5 CASSLTGGLNTEAFF
TRBV14 CASSQDWAAGEKLFF
TRBV27 CATSQGANEQFF
TRBV2 CASSEWYEQYF
TRBV5-6 CASSRIRGAGGGNYGYTF
TRBV7-6 CASSPRGGPYGYTF
TRBV7-8 CASSAAGTSGVTDTQYF
TRBV5-4 CASSLAGQGIATEAFF
TRBV6-1 CASSEFVGTDTQYF
TRBV5-1 CASRTGTSGSPLLAEQFF
TRBV27 CASSLGQGFEAFF
TRBV7-9 CASSPRTSGRKGEQYF
TRBV13 CASSLTGGGKVAFF
TRBV30 CAWSPANTGELFF
TRBV30 CAWSPGKALNTEAFF
TRBV2 CASNRAGVNYEQYF
TRBV6-1 CASSLGQGGAEAFF
TRBV19 CASTSDRGGRYEQYF
TRBV6-1 CASKLRGESNQPQHF
TRBV13 CASSLRLAGTNEQFF
TRBV27 CASTINRGIRNTGELFF
TRBV2 CASSEWRLTNTEAFF
TRBV7-3 CASSLILADDTQYF
TRBV7-3 CASSSDRTTYNEQFF
TRBV30 CAWSVDTSGSTYNEQFF
TRBV11-2 CASSLGLAVTGANVLTF
TRBV6-6 CASSSGVNTEAFF
TRBV9 CASSVDPGQATQTQYF
TRBV27 CASTLGGASYNEQFF
TRBV6-5 CASSYSRGGTEAFF
TRBV6-1 CASGDGFNEKLFF